This record looks at one T cell receptor (beta chain) sequence and its context. The specificity of this receptor is unknown. Base quality data are lacking; no much larger clone is found one base away. CDR1 and CDR2, looked up from the germline V gene (reference sequence), are LNHDA and SQIVND. The germline V end is reduced by 4 bases and the J end by 3 bases; junction bases left unmatched: 4. Its CDR3 holds 14 amino acids, cysteine through phenylalanine. The retained sequence is limited to the CDR3, 42 bases, with the frame set at the first base. The immunoSEQ Assay, a bias-controlled multiplex PCR, was used to amplify TCRbeta CDR3 regions from genomic DNA. Under the source paper's analysis protocol: The number of nucleated cells in each sample was estimated from the amplification of reference gene primers within the assay. Sequence reads were collapsed and filtered to measure the absolute abundance of every unique TCRbeta CDR3 rearrangement. Productive Simpson clonality was computed per sample as the square root of Simpson's diversity index over productive rearrangements. The table was pulled from immuneACCESS by TCRdb, which kept in-frame rearrangements only. Such tables lose some clones; where checked, under half of the loss comes from unresolved V genes, and the rest has no known cause. V and J calls and clone size follow that table, whereas D and trimming were derived from the DNA. Present in this sample are 200,000 to 250,000 clones, approximately 86% of which were seen just once. Of the sample, around a tenth is held by the ten largest clones.

The sample belongs to a study of blood T cell repertoires in COVID-19 (dated by TCRdb to the early 2020s). Notes on the research overall: Samples covering the acute and convalescent phases of COVID-19 were provided by collaborators in the United States, Italy and Spain. The material from the prospective study consisted of cDNA or gDNA derived from T cells, B-cell-depleted T cells, or PBMCs. The dataset comprised deeply sampled blood TCRbeta repertoires from subjects exposed to, actively infected with, or recovered from COVID-19. The repertoires were released in a freely available public database intended as a resource for research on the immune response to SARS-CoV-2. The samples were drawn from the first 160 participants of the ongoing ImmuneRACE study and from over a thousand subjects provided by 6 global collaborators. The sample metadata nearly always contained a de-identified subject ID, COVID-19 status, age in years and sex. Where available, HLA class I and class II types were taken from metadata supplied by the sample provider and were not determined by assay-based typing. What the authors observed across the whole study: The amount of clinical and demographic metadata varied by source and participant and was provided uncurated.

Participants in the prospective study were enrolled through a virtual design, were aged roughly 18 to 100 years, and lived in roughly 25 United States geographic areas. Cohort assignment in the prospective study relied on participant-reported clinical history from a screening survey and a study questionnaire. Mobile phlebotomists in the prospective study collected whole blood, serum and a nasopharyngeal or oropharyngeal swab from every participant. Participants in the prospective study had the option to provide additional blood draws and questionnaires over a roughly 2-month period. Prospective study blood samples were shipped either frozen or at room temperature before DNA extraction.

The receptor was derived from a man aged 18 to 30 with acute COVID-19. Here the chain combines TRBV19 and TRBJ1-2, with TRBD1 matching 8 junction bases. The sequencing input was PBMCs or T cells enriched from blood (not recorded which). The CDR3 in this case is CASSNGTGYYGYTF. The DNA reads TGTGCCAGTAGTAATGGGACAGGATACTATGGCTACACCTTC. Reference TRBV19 and TRBJ1-2 proteins supply the regions before and after the CDR3; the full variable domain is: DGGITQSPKYLFRKEGQNVTLSCEQNLNHDAMYWYRQDPGQGLRLIYYSQIVNDFQKGDIAEGYSVSREKKESFPLTVTSAQKNPTAFYLCASSNGTGYYGYTFGSGTRLTVV.